This record concerns one TCR beta chain sequence. Its antigen is as yet unknown. Using immunoSEQ multiplex PCR, the repertoire was profiled, and TCRdb retains in-frame clones only, with some absent. The data show about 64,000 clones, about 90% seen once. Mixed chimerism was transient after nonmyeloablative marrow transplants from related graft donors. Unstimulated regulatory T cells (CD4+CD25+CD127-), CD4+CD25- non-regulatory cells, CD4 and CD8 cells were FACS-sorted from thawed PBMCs. These data are taken from a study of Tregs in tolerant kidney transplant recipients. Study-level findings and limits: Activated donor B cell expansion appeared to reveal the most relevant donor-specific TCRbeta repertoire. Tolerant patients' donor-specific Tregs expanded beyond overall Tregs, suggesting antigen-driven growth.

There are 16 residues in the CDR3. CDR1 is SGHRS and CDR2 is YFSETQ in the germline V gene. The J segment lost 2 bases and the V segment lost 0 bases, leaving 6 bases of the junction unmatched. Sequenced material: CD4+ T cells from blood (PBMCs), taken 6 months after the transplant. The chain links TRBV5-1 to TRBJ2-7; TRBD2 agrees at 9 bases. The sequence was obtained from a human patient who received a combined kidney and bone marrow transplant. Some T cells could come from the graft donor. The CDR3 region is CASSLGRAGGAYEQYF. CDR3 coding DNA: TGCGCCAGCAGCTTGGGCAGGGCGGGGGGGGCCTACGAGCAGTACTTC.